Only one count was recorded for the clone carrying this T cell receptor beta chain. Its antigen is as yet unknown. Libraries were prepared by immunoSEQ multiplex PCR; TCRdb keeps only in-frame clonotypes and omits some of them. Of about 61,000 clones in the sample, less than 85% are singletons; the top ten hold approximately 0.53%. Germline-derived CDR1 and CDR2 are SGHNT and YYREEE (reference sequence). The CDR3 runs 14 residues. Trimming cost V 6 bases and J 2 bases, with 9 bases left between them. This specimen comes from a study of memory CD4+ T cells and cytomegalovirus serostatus. Study overall: Of the healthy Belgian adults, eight or nine were CMV seropositive and about two dozen seronegative.

The sort gate was single viable CD3+CD4+CD8-CD45RO+ cells for memory CD4+ T cells. General observations from the study: Each of approximately 73 CMV-associated TCRbeta sequences occurred in one to five individuals. Repertoires predicted CMV serostatus with median bootstrapped AUC of roughly 0.96.

This sequence originates from an adult in good health and CMV-seronegative. Some clones in this sample may be carry-over from other donors' samples. The V gene is TRBV5-4, the J gene TRBJ2-6; unclear D gene. Sequenced material: memory CD4+ T cells from blood. The CDR3 region has the DNA TGTGCCAGCACCTCGTGGGCTGGGGCCAACGTCCTGACTTTC. Its translation: CASTSWAGANVLTF.